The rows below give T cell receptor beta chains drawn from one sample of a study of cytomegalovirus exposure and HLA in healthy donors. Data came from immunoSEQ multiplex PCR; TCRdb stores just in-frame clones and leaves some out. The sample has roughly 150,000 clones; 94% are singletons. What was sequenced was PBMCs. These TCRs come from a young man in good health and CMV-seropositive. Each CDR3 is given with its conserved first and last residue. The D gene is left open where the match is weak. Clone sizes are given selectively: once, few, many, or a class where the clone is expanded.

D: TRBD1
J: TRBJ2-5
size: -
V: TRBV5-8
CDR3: CASSWGQGQETQYF
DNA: TGTGCCAGCAGCTGGGGACAGGGGCAAGAGACCCAGTACTTC

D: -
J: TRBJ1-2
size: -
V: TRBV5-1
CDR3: CASSYDSTALGYTF
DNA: TGCGCCAGCAGCTATGACAGCACTGCCCTTGGCTACACCTTC

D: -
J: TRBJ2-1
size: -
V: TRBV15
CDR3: CATSRAGWNEQFF
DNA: TGTGCCACCAGCAGAGCGGGATGGAATGAGCAGTTCTTC

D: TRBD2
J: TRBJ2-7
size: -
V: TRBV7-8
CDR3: CASSPLAGVRYEQYF
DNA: TGTGCCAGCAGCCCGCTAGCGGGAGTTAGGTACGAGCAGTACTTC

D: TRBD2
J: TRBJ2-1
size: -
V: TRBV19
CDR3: CASRLAASAYNEQFF
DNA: TGTGCCAGTAGACTAGCGGCCAGTGCCTACAATGAGCAGTTCTTC

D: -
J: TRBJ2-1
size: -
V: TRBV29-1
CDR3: CSVEGVTGYNEQFF
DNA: TGCAGCGTTGAAGGGGTGACAGGATACAATGAGCAGTTCTTC

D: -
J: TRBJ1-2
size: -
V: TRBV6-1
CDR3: CATLNRFNYGYTF
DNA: TGTGCCACCCTGAACAGGTTTAACTATGGCTACACCTTC

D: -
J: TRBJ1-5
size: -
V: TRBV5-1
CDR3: CASSLTGSNQPQHF
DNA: TGCGCCAGCAGCTTGACAGGGAGCAATCAGCCCCAGCATTTT

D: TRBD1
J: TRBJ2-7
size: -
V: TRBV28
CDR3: CASSSGTGGRWEQYF
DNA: TGTGCCAGCAGTTCCGGGACAGGGGGGAGATGGGAGCAGTACTTC

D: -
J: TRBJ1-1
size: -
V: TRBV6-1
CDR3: CASSRLRQTNTEAFF
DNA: TGTGCCAGCAGTAGGCTTCGACAGACGAACACTGAAGCTTTCTTT

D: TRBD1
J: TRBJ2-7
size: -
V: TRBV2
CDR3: CASRRQGAYEQYF
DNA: TGTGCCAGCCGTCGACAGGGAGCGTACGAGCAGTACTTC

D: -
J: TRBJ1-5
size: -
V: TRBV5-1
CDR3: CASSLGGAQPQHF
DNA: TGCGCCAGCAGCTTGGGTGGGGCACAGCCCCAGCATTTT

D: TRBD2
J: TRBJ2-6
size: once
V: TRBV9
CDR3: CASARGGLAGAGANVLTF
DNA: TGTGCCAGCGCACGGGGGGGACTAGCGGGAGCTGGGGCCAACGTCCTGACTTTC

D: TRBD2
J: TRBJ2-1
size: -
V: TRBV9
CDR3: CASSVGDYNNEQFF
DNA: TGTGCCAGCAGCGTTGGGGACTATAACAATGAGCAGTTCTTC

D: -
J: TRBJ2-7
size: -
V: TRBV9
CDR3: CASSVALGTPYEQYF
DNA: TGTGCCAGCAGCGTAGCATTGGGGACACCCTACGAGCAGTACTTC

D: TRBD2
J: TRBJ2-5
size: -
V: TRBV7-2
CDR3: CASRSNGGGGETQYF
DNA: TGTGCCAGCAGGTCTAACGGGGGGGGCGGGGAGACCCAGTACTTC

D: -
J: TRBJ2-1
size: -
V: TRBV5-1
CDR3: CASSLGGGRDNEQFF
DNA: TGCGCCAGCAGCTTGGGCGGGGGCCGGGACAATGAGCAGTTCTTC